This T cell receptor (beta chain) was identified during a study of identifying expanded T cells in peripheral blood. Overall study results and limits: Differentially abundant clones: 1 to 1.5 between replicates, 15 to 17 at roughly 13 days, 19 at four. Roughly two-week clone count variance significantly increased as total template count grew.

Assay used: immunoSEQ multiplex PCR; TCRdb lists only in-frame clones, some missing. This table has approximately 90,000 clones, roughly 90% appearing once. A word on this clone: Antigen unknown.

There are 14 residues in the CDR3. V shed 6 bases and J shed 8 bases, with 18 bases lying between them. Germline V gene data show CDR1 as LNHDA and CDR2 as SQIVND (reference sequence). Sequences were obtained from blood. The receptor comes from a person aged 18 to 75 in good health. The chain links TRBV19 to TRBJ2-3, with D perhaps TRBD1 or TRBD2 (6 bases each). The CDR3 sequence is CASRPGLLGGTQYF. DNA of the CDR3: TGTGCCAGTAGGCCCGGACTACTAGGGGGTACGCAGTATTTT.